Each of the 18 T cell receptor beta chains below was sequenced from the same sample in a study of blood T cells in healthy people across ages. A J-beta primer mix and a sample-barcoded 5' primer were used in a second PCR of about 7 to 12 cycles. TCRdb analysed the 5' RACE reads with MiXCR anew, one entry per CDR3 protein. The sample records some 900,000 distinct CDR3 sequences, more than 25% being singletons. Sequencing was performed on blood. The source is an elderly woman in good health.

This clonotype has just a few counts. This may arise from a read error, as a much more abundant clone is one base away. This chain connects TRBV5-1 to TRBJ2-3; 10 nucleotides align to TRBD1. The trim removed 5 bases at V and 4 bases at J, leaving 10 bases unmatched. This CDR3 contains 16 residues. Germline CDR1 is SGHRS and CDR2 is YFSETQ. The CDR3 here is CASRPPGTGEPDTQYF. CDR3 DNA: TGCGCCAGCAGACCACCAGGGACAGGGGAACCAGATACGCAGTATTTT.

This clonotype was seen at least ten times. The chain recombines TRBV6-1 with TRBJ2-5; no clear D gene. Per the germline V gene, CDR1 is MNHNS and CDR2 is SASEGT. This CDR3 has 12 amino acids. V was shortened by 6 bases and J by 5 bases, with 10 bases between the two germline ends. In DNA form, the CDR3 reads TGTGCCAGCAGCCGGGCCCATGAGACCCAGTACTTC. This sequence encodes CASSRAHETQYF.

Regarding this clonotype: This clone may be a read error of a much larger clone one base away. The rearrangement joins TRBV20-1 to TRBJ2-3; D is ambiguous. The CDR3 consists of 14 residues. The ends were cut back, 4 bases at V and 4 bases at J, with 15 bases in the middle. The germline V gene encodes CDR1 DFQATT and CDR2 SNEGSKA (reference sequence). The CDR3 DNA is TGCAGTGCTATACCTTTCGGAGCCGCAGATACGCAGTATTTT. It encodes CSAIPFGAADTQYF.

The chain couples TRBV9 to TRBJ2-1, with a tentative D call TRBD2 (5 bases). Looked up from germline, CDR1 is SGDLS and CDR2 is YYNGEE. This CDR3 contains 15 residues. Trimming removed 4 bases from V and 3 bases from J, with 14 bases in between. The CDR3 nucleotides are TGTGCCAGCAGCAGATCTAGCAATCGCTACAATGAGCAGTTCTTC. It specifies CASSRSSNRYNEQFF.

This clonotype was counted many times. The chain has TRBV7-2 and TRBJ2-1, with TRBD2 matching over 8 bases. The CDR3 has 16 residues. The J segment lost 6 bases and the V segment lost 5 bases, leaving 12 bases of the junction unmatched. CDR1 SGHTA and CDR2 FQGNSA come from the germline V gene. The CDR3 loop reads CASSPLPGLGGNEQFF. CDR3 DNA: TGTGCCAGCAGCCCACTCCCGGGACTAGGGGGCAATGAGCAGTTCTTC.

The chain links TRBV7-2 to TRBJ2-7; 13 bases match TRBD2. Trimming cost V 8 bases and J 5 bases; bases outside gene matches: 9. Germline CDR1 SGHTA, CDR2 FQGNSA. This CDR3 has 15 residues. CDR3 amino acids: CASGRRLAGGHEQYF. CDR3 bases: TGTGCCAGCGGTCGTCGACTAGCGGGGGGCCACGAGCAGTACTTC.

At least ten counts were recorded for this clonotype. The V and J genes are TRBV9 and TRBJ1-1, with TRBD1 matching over 8 bases. Germline V lookup: CDR1 SGDLS, CDR2 YYNGEE. The CDR3 is made up of 17 amino acids. With 0 bases clipped from V and 3 bases from J, the junction kept 10 bases outside the gene matches. The CDR3: CASSVDAGGSVDTEAFF. In nucleotides, the CDR3 is TGTGCCAGCAGCGTAGATGCAGGGGGCAGTGTCGACACTGAAGCTTTCTTT.

Ten or more counts support this clonotype. This chain joins TRBV7-6 and TRBJ2-3; no clear D. Germline V gives CDR1 SGHVS, CDR2 FNYEAQ. V was clipped by 2 bases and J by 6 bases, with 9 bases between them. The CDR3 consists of 13 residues. The CDR3 DNA reads TGTGCCAGCAGCTTAAGTTTAGGGGATACGCAGTATTTT. Amino acid sequence: CASSLSLGDTQYF.

Details on this clonotype: A much larger clone lies a single base off, so this may be a read error. The V call is TRBV7-6, the J call TRBJ2-6, with TRBD1 matching 8 bases. Germline values: CDR1 SGHVS, CDR2 FNYEAQ. This CDR3 spans 15 amino acids. In DNA form, the CDR3 reads TGTGCCACGCGGGACAGGCATGGTGGGGCCAACGCCCTGACTTTC. Its translation is CATRDRHGGANALTF.

This clonotype was observed a handful of times. A much larger clone sits a single nucleotide away, making a read error possible. This rearrangement joins TRBV7-2 to TRBJ1-4, with TRBD1 as a possible D gene (5 bases). The CDR3 covers 15 residues. Germline V gene sequence: CDR1 SGHTA, CDR2 FQGNSA. CDR3 coding DNA: TGTGCCAGCAGCTTACAGAGACAGAGGGATGAAAAACGGTTTTTT. This sequence encodes CASSLQRQRDEKRFF.

This clonotype has at least ten counts. This chain links TRBV7-9 with TRBJ2-5; the match to TRBD2 covers 7 bases. The length of the CDR3 is 15 residues. The germline V gene has CDR1 SEHNR and CDR2 FQNEAQ (reference sequence). The J segment lost 5 bases and the V segment lost 7 bases, leaving 13 bases of the junction unmatched. CDR3 in amino acids: CASTTSWRGGETQYF. CDR3 nucleotide sequence: TGTGCCAGCACCACTTCATGGCGGGGAGGGGAGACCCAGTACTTC.

To note about this clonotype: A much larger clone sits a single nucleotide away, making a read error possible. This rearrangement joins TRBV6-6 to TRBJ1-5; D is unclear. Trimming took off 6 bases at V and 9 bases at J, with 15 bases between the two ends. This CDR3 is 13 amino acids long. Germline CDR1 MNHNY, CDR2 SVGAGI (reference sequence). The CDR3 sequence: CASRYDGRRPQHF. The DNA for the CDR3 is TGTGCCAGCAGGTACGACGGACGGCGGCCCCAGCATTTT.

V and J are TRBV20-1 and TRBJ1-6; weak D call: TRBD1 (5 bases). Germline CDR1 is DFQATT and CDR2 is SNEGSKA (reference sequence). V was trimmed by 1 base and J by 9 bases, leaving 16 bases between them. The CDR3 length is 15 residues. The CDR3 sequence: CSARALQAPASPLHF. The CDR3 DNA reads as TGCAGTGCTAGAGCTCTACAGGCGCCCGCTTCACCCCTCCACTTT.

In its sample, this clonotype was seen once. The chain's CDR3 is CASSPPLGGGDEKLFF. The DNA of the CDR3 is TGTGCCAGCAGTCCGCCGCTAGGGGGAGGGGATGAAAAACTGTTTTTT. The chain combines TRBV28 with TRBJ1-4, with D possibly matching TRBD1 (6 bases). V was clipped by 5 bases and J by 6 bases, with 19 bases between them. The CDR3 is 16 amino acids. Germline V CDR1 and CDR2: MDHEN, SYDVKM. The full variable domain, in which reference TRBV28 and TRBJ1-4 provide the parts outside the CDR3, is DVKVTQSSRYLVKRTGEKVFLECVQDMDHENMFWYRQDPGLGLRLIYFSYDVKMKEKGDIPEGYSVSREKKERFSLILESASTNQTSMYLCASSPPLGGGDEKLFFGSGTQLSVL.

This clonotype was counted ten times or more. V usage is TRBV7-2 and J usage is TRBJ2-7; 8 bases map to TRBD1. The CDR3 is 15 residues long. V lost 3 bases and J lost 1; bases outside the gene matches: 5. The germline gives CDR1 SGHTA, CDR2 FQGNSA. The CDR3 nucleotides read TGTGCCAGCAGCTTGTGGGGACAGGTGTCCTACGAGCAGTACTTC. Its protein product is CASSLWGQVSYEQYF. The full variable domain, with the rest looked up from reference TRBV7-2 and TRBJ2-7, is GAGVSQSPSNKVTEKGKDVELRCDPISGHTALYWYRQSLGQGLEFLIYFQGNSAPDKSGLPSDRFSAERTGGSVSTLTIQRTQQEDSAVYLCASSLWGQVSYEQYFGPGTRLTVT.

Remarks on this clonotype: One junction end does not reproduce the germline sequence, and a read error may be involved. This chain links TRBV7-9 with TRBJ2-6; TRBD2 matches at 7 bases. Germline V gene lookup returns CDR1 SEHNR and CDR2 FQNEAQ (reference sequence). The CDR3 has 18 residues. Here the CDR3 DNA reads TGTTCCAGCAGCACTAGCAGGACTAGGAGATCTGGGGCCAACGTCCTGACTTTC. Amino acids: CSSSTSRTRRSGANVLTF.

There are many counts of this clonotype. The J gene is TRBJ2-3, the V gene TRBV5-1; D remains unclear. This CDR3 contains 15 residues. CDR1 and CDR2 (germline): SGHRS, YFSETQ. The V end lost 4 bases, the J end lost 0 bases, and 12 bases lay between the germline ends. The CDR3 loop reads CASSGLSASTDTQYF. The CDR3 nucleotides are TGCGCCAGCAGCGGCCTTTCGGCGAGCACAGATACGCAGTATTTT.

Many counts were recorded for this clonotype. This chain connects TRBV20-1 to TRBJ2-2; the match to TRBD1 covers 8 bases. Per germline, CDR1 DFQATT and CDR2 SNEGSKA (reference sequence). The CDR3 runs 15 residues. J was trimmed by 4 bases and V by 5 bases; bases with no gene match: 9. The DNA for the CDR3 is TGCAGTGCTTCCAGGGGGCTGGCGTTCACCGGGGAGCTGTTTTTT. Amino acid sequence: CSASRGLAFTGELFF.